The rows below give T cell receptor beta chains drawn from one sample of a study of T cells in Graves' hyperthyroidism and ophthalmopathy. MiXCR, applied by TCRdb to the multiplex PCR reads, yields one record per CDR3 protein. The sample has 650,000 to 850,000 distinct CDR3 sequences; 18% are singletons. The material sequenced was blood. The source is a woman in her fifties or sixties with Graves' hyperthyroidism that later progressed to Graves' ophthalmopathy. The CDR3 runs from the conserved cysteine through the conserved F or W. Fields, in order: J gene, D gene, V gene, clone size, CDR3 length, CDR3 DNA, CDR3 protein. A D gene is named only where the DNA matches it firmly. Some rows mark clone size as missing; the rest say once, few, many or name a class of expanded clone.

J gene: TRBJ1-1; D gene: TRBD1; V gene: TRBV11-2; clone size: many; CDR3 length: 15; CDR3 DNA: TGTGCCAGCAGCTCAACCACAGGGGTGAGCACTGAAGCTTTCTTT; CDR3 protein: CASSSTTGVSTEAFF
J gene: TRBJ1-6; D gene: .; V gene: TRBV27; clone size: few; CDR3 length: 16; CDR3 DNA: TGTGCCAGCAGTTTAGATCCGAGCTCCTATAATTCACCCCTCCACTTT; CDR3 protein: CASSLDPSSYNSPLHF
J gene: TRBJ2-3; D gene: .; V gene: TRBV6-5; clone size: .; CDR3 length: 13; CDR3 DNA: TGTGCCAGCAGCCCCGGTGGGGTAGCAGCGCAGTATTTT; CDR3 protein: CASSPGGVAAQYF
J gene: TRBJ1-2; D gene: .; V gene: TRBV20-1; clone size: few; CDR3 length: 13; CDR3 DNA: TGCAGTGCTACCCTCGACCTTAGCTATGGCTACACCTTC; CDR3 protein: CSATLDLSYGYTF
J gene: TRBJ2-5; D gene: .; V gene: TRBV20-1; clone size: many; CDR3 length: 16; CDR3 DNA: TGCAGTGCTAGAGATCACGGGTGGGGTGCCGTGGGGACCCAGTACTTC; CDR3 protein: CSARDHGWGAVGTQYF
J gene: TRBJ2-5; D gene: .; V gene: TRBV11-2; clone size: many; CDR3 length: 15; CDR3 DNA: TGTGCCAGCAGCTTAGATCATGGTCGAGTAGAGACCCAGTACTTC; CDR3 protein: CASSLDHGRVETQYF
J gene: TRBJ2-2; D gene: .; V gene: TRBV11-3; clone size: many; CDR3 length: 14; CDR3 DNA: TGTGCCAGCAGCGAATCAGGGAAGGGCGGGGAGCTGTTTTTT; CDR3 protein: CASSESGKGGELFF
J gene: TRBJ2-1; D gene: TRBD1; V gene: TRBV19; clone size: .; CDR3 length: 14; CDR3 DNA: TGTGCCAGTAGCATAGAAGGGACAGGAGCCGTGGAGTTCTTC; CDR3 protein: CASSIEGTGAVEFF
J gene: TRBJ1-2; D gene: TRBD1; V gene: TRBV5-1; clone size: many; CDR3 length: 17; CDR3 DNA: TGCGCCAGCAGCTACTGGGACAGACTAGCCGCTAACTATGGCTACACCTTC; CDR3 protein: CASSYWDRLAANYGYTF
J gene: TRBJ1-1; D gene: TRBD1; V gene: TRBV5-1; clone size: many; CDR3 length: 15; CDR3 DNA: TGCGCCAGCAGATCACAGGGGGTCGTGAACACTGAAGCTTTCTTT; CDR3 protein: CASRSQGVVNTEAFF
J gene: TRBJ2-1; D gene: TRBD2; V gene: TRBV5-1; clone size: .; CDR3 length: 18; CDR3 DNA: TGCGCCAGCAGCCTGGATAGGGGACTAGCGGGGTTGTACAATGAGCAGTTCTTC; CDR3 protein: CASSLDRGLAGLYNEQFF
J gene: TRBJ1-1; D gene: .; V gene: TRBV9; clone size: .; CDR3 length: 13; CDR3 DNA: TGTGCCAGCGGGGATTTGGTGGGCACTGAAGCTTTCTTT; CDR3 protein: CASGDLVGTEAFF
J gene: TRBJ1-1; D gene: .; V gene: TRBV6-5; clone size: many; CDR3 length: 16; CDR3 DNA: TGTGCCAGCAGTTACAGATCGGACACGGGACGGATCGAAGCTTTCTTT; CDR3 protein: CASSYRSDTGRIEAFF
J gene: TRBJ1-4; D gene: .; V gene: TRBV5-1; clone size: few; CDR3 length: 16; CDR3 DNA: TGCGCCAGCAGCCGTGACAGTCAAGCAACTAATGAAAAACTGTTTTTT; CDR3 protein: CASSRDSQATNEKLFF
J gene: TRBJ2-7; D gene: .; V gene: TRBV20-1; clone size: .; CDR3 length: 14; CDR3 DNA: TGCAGTGCTAAAGGCCCCAAGGAGGCTTACGAGCAGTACTTC; CDR3 protein: CSAKGPKEAYEQYF
J gene: TRBJ1-6; D gene: .; V gene: TRBV12-3/TRBV12-4; clone size: many; CDR3 length: 16; CDR3 DNA: TGTGCCAGCAGTTCCGACGGGAGCTCCTATAATTCACCCCTCCACTTT; CDR3 protein: CASSSDGSSYNSPLHF
J gene: TRBJ2-5; D gene: TRBD1; V gene: TRBV5-4; clone size: .; CDR3 length: 15; CDR3 DNA: TGTGCCAGCAGCTTCGGGACAGCCCAACAAGAGACCCAGTACTTC; CDR3 protein: CASSFGTAQQETQYF
J gene: TRBJ1-6; D gene: .; V gene: TRBV5-1; clone size: many; CDR3 length: 16; CDR3 DNA: TGCGCCAGCAGTAAAGGACAGCGAATCGATAATTCACCCCTCCACTTT; CDR3 protein: CASSKGQRIDNSPLHF
J gene: TRBJ1-5; D gene: TRBD1; V gene: TRBV7-9; clone size: .; CDR3 length: 14; CDR3 DNA: TGTGCCAGCAGCCCGGACAGGGATCATCAGCCCCAGCATTTT; CDR3 protein: CASSPDRDHQPQHF
J gene: TRBJ2-3; D gene: TRBD1; V gene: TRBV15; clone size: many; CDR3 length: 16; CDR3 DNA: TGTGCCACCAGCGGGGGGACAGGGGGCAACACAGATACGCAGTATTTT; CDR3 protein: CATSGGTGGNTDTQYF
J gene: TRBJ2-7; D gene: .; V gene: TRBV12-3/TRBV12-4; clone size: many; CDR3 length: 18; CDR3 DNA: TGTGCCAGCAGTTTCTCGTCTAGTCGAAGGCCAGGGTCCTACGAGCAGTACTTC; CDR3 protein: CASSFSSSRRPGSYEQYF
J gene: TRBJ1-4; D gene: TRBD1; V gene: TRBV5-1; clone size: .; CDR3 length: 15; CDR3 DNA: TGCGCCAGCAGCTACAACAGGGGGCATGAGGAAAAACTGTTTTTT; CDR3 protein: CASSYNRGHEEKLFF
J gene: TRBJ2-5; D gene: TRBD1; V gene: TRBV5-1; clone size: many; CDR3 length: 15; CDR3 DNA: TGCGCCAGCAGCCCCGGCGACAGGGGCCAAGAGACCCAGTACTTC; CDR3 protein: CASSPGDRGQETQYF
J gene: TRBJ2-1; D gene: .; V gene: TRBV3-1; clone size: .; CDR3 length: 14; CDR3 DNA: TGTGCCAGCAGTACCGGGACTCTCAGGAATGAGCAGTTCTTC; CDR3 protein: CASSTGTLRNEQFF
J gene: TRBJ1-5; D gene: TRBD1; V gene: TRBV20-1; clone size: few; CDR3 length: 17; CDR3 DNA: TGCAGTGCTAGAGACGGGACAGGGGCTCCTAGCAATCAGCCCCAGCATTTT; CDR3 protein: CSARDGTGAPSNQPQHF
J gene: TRBJ1-1; D gene: .; V gene: TRBV4-1; clone size: many; CDR3 length: 14; CDR3 DNA: TGTGCCAGCAGTCAAGGAGGGATGAACACTGAAGCTTTCTTT; CDR3 protein: CASSQGGMNTEAFF
J gene: TRBJ2-1; D gene: .; V gene: TRBV3-1; clone size: .; CDR3 length: 16; CDR3 DNA: TGTGCCAGCAGCCAAGATCCGGCAGGGACCTACAATGAGCAGTTCTTC; CDR3 protein: CASSQDPAGTYNEQFF
J gene: TRBJ2-6; D gene: .; V gene: TRBV7-9; clone size: .; CDR3 length: 16; CDR3 DNA: TGTGCCAGCAGCTTCACTAGAAACTCTGGGGCCAACGTCCTGACTTTC; CDR3 protein: CASSFTRNSGANVLTF
J gene: TRBJ1-5; D gene: TRBD1; V gene: TRBV6-1; clone size: many; CDR3 length: 15; CDR3 DNA: TGTGCCAGCAGCCCGGACAGGGGGATCAGTCAGCCCCAGCATTTT; CDR3 protein: CASSPDRGISQPQHF
J gene: TRBJ1-6; D gene: TRBD1; V gene: TRBV14; clone size: few; CDR3 length: 17; CDR3 DNA: TGTGCCAGCAGCCAAGGATTAGGGGGCGCGCAGTCCTCACCCCTCCACTTT; CDR3 protein: CASSQGLGGAQSSPLHF
J gene: TRBJ1-5; D gene: .; V gene: TRBV11-2; clone size: many; CDR3 length: 17; CDR3 DNA: TGTGCCAGCAGCCAGTCCACTTTAGACAGGCGCAATCAGCCCCAGCATTTT; CDR3 protein: CASSQSTLDRRNQPQHF
J gene: TRBJ1-2; D gene: .; V gene: TRBV7-9; clone size: .; CDR3 length: 14; CDR3 DNA: TGTGCCAGCAGCTTTAGAAGGGGGAACTATGGCTACACCTTC; CDR3 protein: CASSFRRGNYGYTF
J gene: TRBJ1-5; D gene: .; V gene: TRBV19; clone size: few; CDR3 length: 13; CDR3 DNA: TGTGCCAGTAGTATGGGGGGTGACCAGCCCCAGCATTTT; CDR3 protein: CASSMGGDQPQHF